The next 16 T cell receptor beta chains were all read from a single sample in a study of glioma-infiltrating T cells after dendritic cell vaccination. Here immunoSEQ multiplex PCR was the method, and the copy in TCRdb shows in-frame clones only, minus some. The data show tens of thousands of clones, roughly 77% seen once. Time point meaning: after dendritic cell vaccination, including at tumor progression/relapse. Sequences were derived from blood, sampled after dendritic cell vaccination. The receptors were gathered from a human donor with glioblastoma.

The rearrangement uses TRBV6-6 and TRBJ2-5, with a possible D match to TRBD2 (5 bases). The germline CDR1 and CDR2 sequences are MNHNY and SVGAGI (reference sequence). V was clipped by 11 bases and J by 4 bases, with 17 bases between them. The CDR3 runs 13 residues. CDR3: CAGRKGVGETQYF. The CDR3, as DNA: TGTGCCGGGAGAAAGGGAGTGGGAGAGACCCAGTACTTC.

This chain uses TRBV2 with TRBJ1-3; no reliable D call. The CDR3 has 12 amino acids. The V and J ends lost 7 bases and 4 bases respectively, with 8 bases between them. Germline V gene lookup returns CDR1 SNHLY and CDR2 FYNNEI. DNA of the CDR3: TGTGCCAGCACGGGAGCCGGAAACACCATATATTTT. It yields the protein CASTGAGNTIYF.

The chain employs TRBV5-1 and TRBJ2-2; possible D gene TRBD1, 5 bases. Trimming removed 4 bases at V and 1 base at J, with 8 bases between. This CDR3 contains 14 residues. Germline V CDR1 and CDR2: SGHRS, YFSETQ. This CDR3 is CASSTGQNTGELFF. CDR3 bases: TGCGCCAGCAGCACCGGACAGAACACCGGGGAGCTGTTTTTT.

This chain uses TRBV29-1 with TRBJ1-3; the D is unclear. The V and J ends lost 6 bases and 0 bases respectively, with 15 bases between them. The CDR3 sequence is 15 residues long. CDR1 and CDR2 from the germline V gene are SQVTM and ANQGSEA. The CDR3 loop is CSVAGDGNSGNTIYF. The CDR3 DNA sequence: TGCAGCGTCGCCGGGGATGGGAACTCTGGAAACACCATATATTTT.

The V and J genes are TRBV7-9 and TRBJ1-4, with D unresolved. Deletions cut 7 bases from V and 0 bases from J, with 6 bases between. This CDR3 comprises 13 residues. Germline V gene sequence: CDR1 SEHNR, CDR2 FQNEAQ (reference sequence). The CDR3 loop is CASTTATNEKLFF. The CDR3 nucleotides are TGTGCCAGCACCACAGCAACTAATGAAAAACTGTTTTTT. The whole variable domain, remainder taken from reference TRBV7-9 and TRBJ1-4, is DTGVSQNPRHKITKRGQNVTFRCDPISEHNRLYWYRQTLGQGPEFLTYFQNEAQLEKSRLLSDRFSAERPKGSFSTLEIQRTEQGDSAMYLCASTTATNEKLFFGSGTQLSVL.

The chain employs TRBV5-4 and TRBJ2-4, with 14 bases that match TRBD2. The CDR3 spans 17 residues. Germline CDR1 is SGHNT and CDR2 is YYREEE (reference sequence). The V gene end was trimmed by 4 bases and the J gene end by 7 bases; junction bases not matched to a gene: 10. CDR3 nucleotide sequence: TGTGCCAGCAGCGGCACCGGGACTAGCGGGAGTGGGAACATTCAGTACTTC. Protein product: CASSGTGTSGSGNIQYF.

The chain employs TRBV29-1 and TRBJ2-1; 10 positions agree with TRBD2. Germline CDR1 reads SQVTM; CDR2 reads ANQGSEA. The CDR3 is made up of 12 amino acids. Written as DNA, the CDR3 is TGCAGTACTAGCGGGGACTACAATGAGCAGTTCTTC. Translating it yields CSTSGDYNEQFF.

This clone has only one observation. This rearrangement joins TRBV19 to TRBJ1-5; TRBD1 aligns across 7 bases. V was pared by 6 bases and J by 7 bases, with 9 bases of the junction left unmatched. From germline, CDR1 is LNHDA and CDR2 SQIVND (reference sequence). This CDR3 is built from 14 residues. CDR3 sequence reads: CASSPEGAGQPQHF. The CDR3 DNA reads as TGTGCCAGTAGCCCCGAGGGGGCAGGGCAGCCCCAGCATTTT.

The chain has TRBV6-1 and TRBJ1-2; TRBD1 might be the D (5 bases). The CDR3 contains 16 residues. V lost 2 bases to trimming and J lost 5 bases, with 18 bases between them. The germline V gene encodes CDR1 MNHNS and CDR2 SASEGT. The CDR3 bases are TGTGCCAGCAGTGAAAGCCCGGCGGAGCAGGGATATGGCTACACCTTC. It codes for CASSESPAEQGYGYTF.

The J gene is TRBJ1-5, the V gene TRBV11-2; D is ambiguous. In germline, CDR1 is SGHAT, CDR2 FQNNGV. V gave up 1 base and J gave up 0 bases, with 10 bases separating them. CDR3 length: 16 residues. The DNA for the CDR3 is TGTGCCAGCAGCTTAGCTCGCGGTCATAGCAATCAGCCCCAGCATTTT. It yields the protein CASSLARGHSNQPQHF.

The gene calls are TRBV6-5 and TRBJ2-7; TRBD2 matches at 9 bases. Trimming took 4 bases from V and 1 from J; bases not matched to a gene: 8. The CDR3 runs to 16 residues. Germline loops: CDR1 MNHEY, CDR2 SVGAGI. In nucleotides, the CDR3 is TGTGCCAGCAGTTCTACTCCGGGACTAGCTTCCTACGAGCAGTACGTC. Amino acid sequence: CASSSTPGLASYEQYV.

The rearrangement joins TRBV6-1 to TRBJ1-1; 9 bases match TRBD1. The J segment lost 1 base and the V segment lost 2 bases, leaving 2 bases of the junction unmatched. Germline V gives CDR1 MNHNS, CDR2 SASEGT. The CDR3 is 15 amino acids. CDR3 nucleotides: TGTGCCAGCAGTGAAAAGGGACAGGGGAACACTGAAGCTTTCTTT. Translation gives CASSEKGQGNTEAFF.

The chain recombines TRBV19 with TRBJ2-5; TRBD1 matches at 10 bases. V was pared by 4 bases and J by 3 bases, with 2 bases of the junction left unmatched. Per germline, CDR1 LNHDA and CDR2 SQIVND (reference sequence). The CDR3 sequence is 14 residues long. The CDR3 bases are TGTGCCAGTAGTAAGGGGACAGGGGAAGAGACCCAGTACTTC. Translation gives CASSKGTGEETQYF.

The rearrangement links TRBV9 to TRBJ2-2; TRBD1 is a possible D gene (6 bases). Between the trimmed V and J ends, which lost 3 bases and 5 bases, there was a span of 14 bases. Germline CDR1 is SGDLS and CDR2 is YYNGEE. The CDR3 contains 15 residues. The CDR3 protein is CASSAKQGWTGELFF. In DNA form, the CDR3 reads TGTGCCAGCAGCGCCAAACAGGGTTGGACCGGGGAGCTGTTTTTT. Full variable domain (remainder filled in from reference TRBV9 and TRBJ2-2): DSGVTQTPKHLITATGQRVTLRCSPRSGDLSVYWYQQSLDQGLQFLIQYYNGEERAKGNILERFSAQQFPDLHSELNLSSLELGDSALYFCASSAKQGWTGELFFGEGSRLTVL.

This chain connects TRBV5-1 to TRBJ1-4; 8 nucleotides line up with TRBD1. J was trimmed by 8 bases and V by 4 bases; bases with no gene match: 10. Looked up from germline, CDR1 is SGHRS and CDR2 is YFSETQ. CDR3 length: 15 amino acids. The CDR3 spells CASSPQGTGGEKLFF. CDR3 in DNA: TGCGCCAGCAGCCCACAAGGGACAGGCGGCGAAAAACTGTTTTTT.

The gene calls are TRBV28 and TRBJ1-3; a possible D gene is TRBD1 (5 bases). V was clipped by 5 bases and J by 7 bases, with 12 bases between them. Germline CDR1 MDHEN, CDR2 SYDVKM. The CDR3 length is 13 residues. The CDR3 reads CASSRTKGNTIYF. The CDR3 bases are TGTGCCAGCAGTAGGACTAAGGGGAACACCATATATTTT.